This passage covers 24 T cell receptor beta chains from one sample sequenced in a study of long-term antiretroviral therapy in people with HIV. Sequencing relied on immunoSEQ assay v3.0, run at survey level. The protocol was immunoSEQ multiplex PCR, while the TCRdb copy is restricted to in-frame clones and leaves out a portion. Of around 25,000 clones in the sample, about 80% were seen once. The sequenced sample was unsorted PBMCs, obtained 4.4 years after starting antiretroviral therapy. The receptors originated from a man younger than 40 with HIV.

The rearrangement uses TRBV7-9 and TRBJ1-2, with no clear D. This CDR3 has 12 amino acids. V was clipped by 0 bases and J by 9 bases, with 8 bases between them. CDR1 is SEHNR and CDR2 is FQNEAQ in the germline V gene (reference sequence). This CDR3 is CASSLASDSYTF. The CDR3 region has the DNA TGTGCCAGCAGCTTAGCGTCGGATAGCTACACCTTC.

The chain carries TRBV19 and TRBJ1-1; 9 nucleotides match TRBD1. Trimming at V came to 4 bases and at J to 0 bases, leaving 6 bases not matched to a gene. The germline V gene encodes CDR1 LNHDA and CDR2 SQIVND (reference sequence). The CDR3 covers 16 residues. CDR3 sequence: CASSTGTGRMNTEAFF. DNA for the CDR3: TGTGCCAGTAGTACTGGGACAGGGAGGATGAACACTGAAGCTTTCTTT.

The chain is built from TRBV25-1 and TRBJ2-7; maybe TRBD2 (6 bases). This CDR3 has 15 amino acids. V lost 6 bases, J lost 2 bases, and 17 bases lay in between. Per germline, CDR1 MGHDK and CDR2 SYGVNS. The CDR3 bases are TGTGCCAGCAGGGCTGCGGGGTTTTCGACCTACGAGCAGTACTTC. Encoded protein: CASRAAGFSTYEQYF.

This sequence joins TRBV10-3 and TRBJ2-7; D not resolved. The CDR3 is made up of 13 amino acids. Germline CDR1 ENHRY, CDR2 SYGVKD. Trimming removed 6 bases from V and 2 bases from J, with 11 bases in between. CDR3 sequence reads: CAISPDSAYEQYF. The CDR3 region has the DNA TGTGCCATCAGCCCAGACTCTGCCTACGAGCAGTACTTC.

The J gene is TRBJ2-3, the V gene TRBV6-4; perhaps TRBD2 as D (7 bases). V shed 2 bases and J shed 3 bases, with 12 bases lying between them. The CDR3 is 15 residues long. Per the germline V gene, CDR1 is MRHNA and CDR2 is SNTAGT. The CDR3 sequence: CASSDRAGATDTQYF. The CDR3 DNA is TGTGCCAGCAGTGACCGGGCGGGGGCTACAGATACGCAGTATTTT.

The chain uses TRBV6-1 and TRBJ1-4, with no clear D. The CDR3 length is 17 residues. Trimming removed 4 bases from V and 5 bases from J, with 20 bases in between. Germline V lookup: CDR1 MNHNS, CDR2 SASEGT. CDR3 nucleotides: TGTGCCAGCAGTGGAAAGAATCTGTACATGGGGAATGAAAAACTGTTTTTT. It is translated as CASSGKNLYMGNEKLFF.

This chain joins TRBV12-5 and TRBJ2-7, with 8 bases lining up with TRBD1. Trimming cost V 6 bases and J 0 bases; bases outside gene matches: 1. Germline V gene lookup returns CDR1 LGHNT and CDR2 FRNRAP. This CDR3 region has 13 residues. CDR3 sequence reads: CASGTGDSYEQYF. CDR3 nucleotides: TGTGCTAGTGGGACAGGGGACTCCTACGAGCAGTACTTC.

V and J are TRBV6-6 and TRBJ2-7; TRBD1 is a possible D gene (5 bases). This CDR3 is 14 amino acids long. Germline loops: CDR1 MNHNY, CDR2 SVGAGI (reference sequence). V lost 6 bases and J lost 6, with 18 bases in between. DNA for the CDR3: TGTGCCAGCAGCTCACAGGAGTCCCACCTCGAGCAGTACTTC. It is translated as CASSSQESHLEQYF.

The chain couples TRBV6-1 to TRBJ1-2; the D is unclear. V was cut by 1 base and J by 3 bases, with 15 bases left in between. The germline gives CDR1 MNHNS, CDR2 SASEGT. The CDR3 consists of 16 residues. The CDR3 loop is CASSEGQDARDYGYTF. The CDR3 DNA follows: TGTGCCAGCAGTGAAGGTCAGGACGCTAGGGACTATGGCTACACCTTC.

The chain is built from TRBV11-2 and TRBJ2-7, with 7 bases that match TRBD1. The V and J ends lost 7 bases and 2 bases, in that order; junction bases with no gene match: 11. Germline CDR1 SGHAT, CDR2 FQNNGV. The CDR3 consists of 15 residues. CDR3 amino acids: CASTPRRQGPYEQYF. As DNA, the CDR3 is TGTGCCAGCACCCCCCGGCGACAGGGTCCCTACGAGCAGTACTTC.

This clone was found a few times. This chain connects TRBV6-5 to TRBJ2-7; D not resolved. Germline V gives CDR1 MNHEY, CDR2 SVGAGI. The CDR3 consists of 14 residues. V shed 0 bases and J shed 1 base, with 7 bases lying between them. Written as DNA, the CDR3 is TGTGCCAGCAGTTACTCCGACGTTTCCTACGAGCAGTACTTC. Translated, it gives CASSYSDVSYEQYF.

This clone was seen just once. This rearrangement joins TRBV27 to TRBJ2-7; D unclear. V lost 5 bases and J lost 0, with 5 bases in between. Germline loops: CDR1 MNHEY, CDR2 SMNVEV (reference sequence). The CDR3 is made up of 12 amino acids. The CDR3 DNA follows: TGTGCCAGCAGTCACAGCTCCTACGAGCAGTACTTC. Translated, it gives CASSHSSYEQYF.

This sequence joins TRBV7-8 and TRBJ2-1; 9 positions agree with TRBD2. Germline CDR1 SGHVS, CDR2 FQNEAQ. The CDR3 extends over 16 amino acids. V shed 5 bases, J shed 5 bases, and the junction held 10 bases outside the gene matches. This CDR3 is CASSPTAAGGDNEQFF. DNA of the CDR3: TGTGCCAGCAGCCCCACCGCAGCGGGGGGCGACAATGAGCAGTTCTTC.

The chain combines TRBV19 with TRBJ2-7, with D possibly called TRBD1 or TRBD2 (6 bases each). The germline V gene has CDR1 LNHDA and CDR2 SQIVND (reference sequence). The CDR3 totals 15 residues. V lost 1 base and J 1 base, leaving 11 bases between the germline ends. The CDR3 DNA is TGTGCCAGTAGTATAGGCAGGGGAGGTTCCTACGAGCAGTACTTC. This sequence encodes CASSIGRGGSYEQYF.

V and J are TRBV5-1 and TRBJ2-3, with 14 nucleotides matching TRBD2. V shed 5 bases and J 5 bases; nucleotides not matched to a gene: 4. Germline V gives CDR1 SGHRS, CDR2 YFSETQ. The CDR3 is 15 residues long. CDR3 coding DNA: TGCGCCAGCAGGGAGGGACTAGCGGGAGTAGATACGCAGTATTTT. It translates to CASREGLAGVDTQYF.

To note about this clone: This same CDR3 is encoded by further DNA sequences in the sample. V gene TRBV6-5 combines with J gene TRBJ2-7; the D call may be TRBD1 or TRBD2 (5 bases each). There are 12 residues in the CDR3. V was pared by 5 bases and J by 3 bases, with 8 bases between. CDR1 and CDR2 (germline): MNHEY, SVGAGI. This CDR3 is CASSRDGYEQYF. CDR3 DNA sequence: TGTGCCAGCAGTCGGGACGGCTACGAGCAGTACTTC.

This clone has just a few counts. The chain employs TRBV2 and TRBJ2-7; TRBD1 might be the D (6 bases). V lost 5 bases to trimming and J lost 3 bases, with 17 bases between them. This CDR3 comprises 15 residues. CDR1 and CDR2 from the germline V gene are SNHLY and FYNNEI. CDR3 sequence (DNA): TGTGCCAGCAGTTTGGACAGACAAGTAATCTACGAGCAGTACTTC. Its protein product is CASSLDRQVIYEQYF.

The V call is TRBV7-9, the J call TRBJ1-1, with D unclear. Germline CDR1 reads SEHNR; CDR2 reads FQNEAQ (reference sequence). V shed 8 bases and J shed 10 bases, with 14 bases lying between them. This CDR3 is built from 11 residues. CDR3 protein: CASGSGNGAFF. The DNA of the CDR3 is TGTGCCAGCGGGTCGGGCAATGGAGCTTTCTTT.

The rearrangement uses TRBV9 and TRBJ1-1; possible D gene TRBD1, 5 bases. The CDR3 is 14 amino acids. V was trimmed by 0 bases and J by 5 bases, leaving 11 bases between them. Germline CDR1 reads SGDLS; CDR2 reads YYNGEE. As DNA, the CDR3 is TGTGCCAGCAGCGTAGATGGGGGGAGGACTGAAGCTTTCTTT. It encodes CASSVDGGRTEAFF.

The J gene is TRBJ2-2, the V gene TRBV7-9; D call uncertain. Germline V gene data show CDR1 as SEHNR and CDR2 as FQNEAQ (reference sequence). The CDR3 contains 12 residues. The ends were cut back, 3 bases at V and 3 bases at J, with 2 bases in the middle. The chain's CDR3 is CASSFDTGELFF. Here the CDR3 DNA reads TGTGCCAGCAGCTTCGACACCGGGGAGCTGTTTTTT.

This chain connects TRBV10-2 to TRBJ2-5; 7 bases are a match to TRBD2. The V segment lost 2 bases and the J segment 0 bases; nucleotides outside the gene matches: 6. CDR3 length: 16 amino acids. Germline CDR1 reads WSHSY; CDR2 reads SAAADI. CDR3: CASSEPRGWYQETQYF. CDR3 coding DNA: TGCGCCAGCAGTGAGCCGCGGGGGTGGTACCAAGAGACCCAGTACTTC.

V is TRBV6-5 and J is TRBJ1-2; TRBD1 matches 12 bases. CDR1 is MNHEY, CDR2 SVGAGI, per germline. The J segment lost 4 bases and the V segment lost 6 bases, leaving 6 bases of the junction unmatched. CDR3 length: 15 amino acids. The CDR3 coding sequence is TGTGCCAGCAGGTCACCGGGACAGGGGGCCTATGGCTACACCTTC. Its translation: CASRSPGQGAYGYTF.

This clone was seen a handful of times. The rearrangement links TRBV2 to TRBJ1-1; unclear D gene. The V gene lost 0 bases and the J gene lost 1 base, with 12 bases spanning the gap. Germline values: CDR1 SNHLY, CDR2 FYNNEI. This CDR3 has 16 amino acids. CDR3 DNA: TGTGCCAGCAGTGAAGCAAGGGTCGCCAGGAACACTGAAGCTTTCTTT. Protein: CASSEARVARNTEAFF.

V usage is TRBV28 and J usage is TRBJ2-1; no definite D call. The CDR3 runs 16 residues. Germline CDR1 MDHEN, CDR2 SYDVKM. Deletions cut 1 base from V and 5 bases from J, with 15 bases between. The CDR3 spells CASSLFGGGVNNEQFF. In DNA form, the CDR3 reads TGTGCCAGCAGTTTATTCGGTGGTGGCGTAAACAATGAGCAGTTCTTC.